These 22 T cell receptor beta chains came from one sample sequenced in a study of blood T cell repertoires in COVID-19. The assay was immunoSEQ multiplex PCR, and TCRdb's table has in-frame clones only and misses some. The table includes approximately 70,000 clones, roughly 85% detected once. The sample taken for sequencing was peripheral blood. These receptors all come from a man aged 55 to 69 with active or convalescent COVID-19.

This rearrangement joins TRBV3-1 (or the pseudogene TRBV3-2) to TRBJ1-2; the match to TRBD1 covers 7 bases. The CDR3 runs to 13 residues. The V segment lost 9 bases and the J segment 5 bases; nucleotides outside the gene matches: 9. Germline V gene sequence: CDR1 LGHDT, CDR2 YNNKEL (reference sequence). CDR3 region: CASSGTDFYGYTF. The CDR3, as DNA: TGTGCCAGTTCCGGGACAGATTTTTATGGCTACACCTTC.

A few counts support this clone. The chain combines TRBV10-3 with TRBJ1-5, with TRBD1 matching 7 bases. CDR1 ENHRY and CDR2 SYGVKD come from the germline V gene. Trimming cost V 6 bases and J 5 bases; bases outside gene matches: 4. CDR3 length: 13 amino acids. The chain's CDR3 is CAISLDRDQPQHF. Here the CDR3 DNA reads TGTGCCATCAGCTTAGACAGGGATCAGCCCCAGCATTTT.

This rearrangement joins TRBV6-4 to TRBJ1-2; 7 bases map to TRBD1. Germline trimming cut 1 base from V and 4 bases from J; bases unmatched to any gene: 3. This CDR3 has 14 amino acids. CDR1 and CDR2 (germline): MRHNA, SNTAGT. CDR3: CASSDYRGSYGYTF. DNA of the CDR3: TGTGCCAGCAGTGACTACAGGGGCAGCTATGGCTACACCTTC.

CDR3 region: CAISASGGSTDTQYF. CDR3 nucleotides: TGTGCCATCAGCGCTAGCGGGGGAAGCACAGATACGCAGTATTTT. V gene TRBV10-3 combines with J gene TRBJ2-3, with 10 bases fitting TRBD2. With V trimmed by 6 bases and J by 0 bases, 3 bases remained unmatched. The CDR3 runs to 15 residues. CDR1 is ENHRY and CDR2 is SYGVKD in the germline V gene.

The rearrangement uses TRBV5-5 and TRBJ1-1; D is unclear. CDR3 length: 12 residues. Germline CDR1 is SGHKS and CDR2 is YYEKEE (reference sequence). V was trimmed by 1 base and J by 8 bases, leaving 9 bases between them. CDR3 sequence reads: CASSLSIGEAFF. CDR3 coding DNA: TGTGCCAGCAGCTTGTCTATCGGGGAAGCTTTCTTT.

This sequence joins TRBV7-2 and TRBJ2-5, with 8 bases aligning to TRBD2. CDR1 and CDR2 from the germline V gene are SGHTA and FQGNSA. The CDR3 length is 15 residues. The ends lost 6 bases at V and 3 bases at J; junction bases unmatched: 9. Here the CDR3 DNA reads TGTGCCAGCAGGGTCTTAGGGCGGGAGGAAGAGACCCAGTACTTC. Its protein is CASRVLGREEETQYF.

The genes are TRBV9 and TRBJ2-5; 11 bases line up with TRBD1. The germline V gene encodes CDR1 SGDLS and CDR2 YYNGEE. CDR3 size: 18 residues. J was trimmed by 2 bases and V by 3 bases; bases with no gene match: 12. For the CDR3, the DNA is TGTGCCAGCAGCGCACCCGGGACAGGGGGTGTTCGGCAAGAGACCCAGTACTTC. Translated: CASSAPGTGGVRQETQYF. Variable domain in full (rest from reference TRBV9 and TRBJ2-5): DSGVTQTPKHLITATGQRVTLRCSPRSGDLSVYWYQQSLDQGLQFLIQYYNGEERAKGNILERFSAQQFPDLHSELNLSSLELGDSALYFCASSAPGTGGVRQETQYFGPGTRLLVL.

V gene TRBV3-1 (or the pseudogene TRBV3-2) combines with J gene TRBJ2-1; D not resolved. The CDR3 extends over 16 amino acids. V lost 1 base, J lost 4 bases, and 14 bases lay in between. Germline V gives CDR1 LGHDT, CDR2 YNNKEL (reference sequence). In DNA, the CDR3 is TGTGCCAGCAGCCAAGGGTCCCGAGAATGGTACAATGAGCAGTTCTTC. Amino acids: CASSQGSREWYNEQFF.

The chain employs TRBV5-6 and TRBJ2-3; 14 bases are a match to TRBD2. The CDR3 runs to 16 residues. V was pared by 4 bases and J by 14 bases, with 15 bases of the junction left unmatched. The germline V gene encodes CDR1 SGHDT and CDR2 YYEEEE. As DNA, the CDR3 is TGTGCCAGCAGCGGGAGACTAGCGGGGGGGCCCCAGTCACCGTATTTT. Translated: CASSGRLAGGPQSPYF.

The rearrangement joins TRBV4-2 to TRBJ2-1; no definite D call. The CDR3 length is 15 residues. The germline V gene has CDR1 LGHNA and CDR2 YNFKEQ. The germline V and J ends were trimmed by 0 bases and 2 bases, with 8 bases remaining between them. CDR3 nucleotide sequence: TGTGCCAGCAGCCAAGATCTAACGACCTACAATGAGCAGTTCTTC. This codes for CASSQDLTTYNEQFF.

The chain carries TRBV5-8 and TRBJ1-1, with TRBD1 matching over 7 bases. CDR3 length: 16 amino acids. In germline, CDR1 is SGHTS, CDR2 YDEGEE. Trimming at V came to 4 bases and at J to 3 bases, leaving 12 bases not matched to a gene. CDR3 bases: TGTGCCAGCAGCATGGACGGGACAGTTAGTTACACTGAAGCTTTCTTT. Translated: CASSMDGTVSYTEAFF. The full variable domain, rest sourced from reference TRBV5-8 and TRBJ1-1, is EAGVTQSPTHLIKTRGQQATLRCSPISGHTSVYWYQQALGLGLQFLLWYDEGEERNRGNFPPRFSGRQFPNYSSELNVNALELEDSALYLCASSMDGTVSYTEAFFGQGTRLTVV.

V is TRBV27 and J is TRBJ1-1, with D possibly TRBD1 on 6 matching bases. CDR3 length: 15 amino acids. V was trimmed by 2 bases and J by 0 bases, leaving 10 bases between them. Looked up from germline, CDR1 is MNHEY and CDR2 is SMNVEV (reference sequence). The CDR3 reads CASSLLGQLNTEAFF. The DNA of the CDR3 is TGTGCCAGCAGTTTACTTGGACAGTTGAACACTGAAGCTTTCTTT.

The chain carries TRBV6-5 and TRBJ2-5, with D hard to call. This CDR3 is 13 amino acids long. V lost 6 bases and J 0 bases, leaving 8 bases between the germline ends. Germline-derived CDR1 and CDR2 are MNHEY and SVGAGI. CDR3: CASRESYQETQYF. The CDR3 DNA sequence: TGTGCCAGCAGGGAGTCTTACCAAGAGACCCAGTACTTC.

This chain uses TRBV27 with TRBJ1-3; D perhaps matches TRBD1 (5 bases). There are 19 residues in the CDR3. Between the trimmed V and J ends, which lost 4 bases and 0 bases, there was a span of 22 bases. Germline V gene data show CDR1 as MNHEY and CDR2 as SMNVEV (reference sequence). The CDR3 nucleotides are TGTGCCAGCAGTTGTACGACAGCATCAGATATCCTCTCTGGAAACACCATATATTTT. Its protein is CASSCTTASDILSGNTIYF.

The rearrangement links TRBV19 to TRBJ1-5, with 9 bases identical to TRBD1. Trimming took 6 bases from V and 6 from J; bases not matched to a gene: 18. The V gene's germline CDR1 is LNHDA and CDR2 SQIVND (reference sequence). The CDR3 covers 18 residues. CDR3 sequence: CASSGTGHHGWLGQPQHF. The CDR3 coding sequence is TGTGCCAGTAGCGGGACAGGGCACCACGGGTGGCTTGGTCAGCCCCAGCATTTT.

The chain has TRBV30 and TRBJ2-1; 9 nucleotides match TRBD2. V lost 3 bases, J lost 6 bases, and 9 bases stayed unmatched. CDR3 length: 15 residues. Germline CDR1 reads GTSNPN; CDR2 reads SVGIG (reference sequence). The CDR3 protein is CAWSMSGGTFNEQFF. In DNA form, the CDR3 reads TGTGCCTGGAGCATGAGCGGGGGGACCTTCAATGAGCAGTTCTTC. The complete variable domain, with remaining parts taken from reference TRBV30 and TRBJ2-1, reads SQTIHQWPATLVQPVGSPLSLECTVEGTSNPNLYWYRQAAGRGLQLLFYSVGIGQISSEVPQNLSASRPQDRQFILSSKKLLLSDSGFYLCAWSMSGGTFNEQFFGPGTRLTVL.

V usage is TRBV9 and J usage is TRBJ1-3; 9 nucleotides match TRBD1. Germline-derived CDR1 and CDR2 are SGDLS and YYNGEE. Unmatched junction bases numbered 13, after V lost 3 bases and J lost 0 bases. This CDR3 is built from 19 residues. CDR3 residues: CASSAGQGQSYLSGNTIYF. The DNA of the CDR3 is TGTGCCAGCAGCGCGGGACAGGGACAATCCTACCTCTCTGGAAACACCATATATTTT.

The V and J genes are TRBV7-2 and TRBJ2-1; D possibly corresponds to TRBD2 (5 bases). The germline CDR1 and CDR2 sequences are SGHTA and FQGNSA. Trimming took off 4 bases at V and 15 bases at J, with 16 bases between the two ends. The CDR3 sequence is 12 residues long. The CDR3 is CASSSGRSEGFF. The CDR3 DNA reads as TGTGCCAGCAGCTCAGGACGGTCCGAGGGGTTCTTC.

The chain links TRBV4-2 to TRBJ1-1, with TRBD1 as a possible D gene (6 bases). This CDR3 region has 12 residues. Germline CDR1 reads LGHNA; CDR2 reads YNFKEQ. V lost 2 bases and J lost 12, with 13 bases in between. The CDR3 nucleotides are TGTGCCAGCAGCCAATTACAGGGAAAGCCTTTCTTT. This gives the protein CASSQLQGKPFF.

The rearrangement links TRBV7-3 to TRBJ2-3, with 10 bases lining up with TRBD1. Germline V gene sequence: CDR1 SGHTA, CDR2 FQGTGA. CDR3 size: 15 residues. V dropped 1 base and J dropped 3; count of bases not matched to a gene: 1. The CDR3: CASSLMGQGTDTQYF. The CDR3, as DNA: TGTGCCAGCAGCTTAATGGGACAGGGGACAGATACGCAGTATTTT.

The rearrangement uses TRBV7-3 and TRBJ2-1; 10 nucleotides line up with TRBD1. The V and J ends lost 4 bases and 10 bases, in that order; junction bases with no gene match: 7. CDR3 length: 14 amino acids. The germline V gene has CDR1 SGHTA and CDR2 FQGTGA. The DNA of the CDR3 is TGTGCCAGCAGCTCACGGACAGGGGGGGCCGAGCAGTTCTTC. It codes for CASSSRTGGAEQFF.

The rearrangement uses TRBV27 and TRBJ1-2; 9 bases line up with TRBD1. The V gene's germline CDR1 is MNHEY and CDR2 SMNVEV (reference sequence). With V trimmed by 5 bases and J by 4 bases, 14 bases remained unmatched. This CDR3 has 17 amino acids. Here the CDR3 DNA reads TGTGCCAGCAGTACTATGGACAGGGGTCCCGTTTTCTATGGCTACACCTTC. This translates into CASSTMDRGPVFYGYTF.